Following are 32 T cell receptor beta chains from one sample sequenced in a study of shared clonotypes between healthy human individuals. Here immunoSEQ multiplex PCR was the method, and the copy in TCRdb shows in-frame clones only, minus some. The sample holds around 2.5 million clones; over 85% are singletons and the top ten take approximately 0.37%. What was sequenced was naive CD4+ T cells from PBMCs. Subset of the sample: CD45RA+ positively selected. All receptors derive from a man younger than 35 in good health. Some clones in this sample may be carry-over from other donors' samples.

CDR3 region: CASSDGAWGTEAFF. CDR3 sequence (DNA): TGTGCCAGCAGTGATGGGGCTTGGGGCACTGAAGCTTTCTTT. The chain is built from TRBV6-1 and TRBJ1-1; D may be TRBD1 (5 bases). The germline V gene encodes CDR1 MNHNS and CDR2 SASEGT. This CDR3 has 14 amino acids. The ends were cut back, 3 bases at V and 4 bases at J, with 12 bases in the middle.

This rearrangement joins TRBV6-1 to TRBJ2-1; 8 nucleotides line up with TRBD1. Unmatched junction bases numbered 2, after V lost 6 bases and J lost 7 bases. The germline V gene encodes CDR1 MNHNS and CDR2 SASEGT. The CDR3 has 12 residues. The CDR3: CASRDRENEQFF. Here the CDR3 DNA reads TGTGCCAGCAGGGACAGGGAAAATGAGCAGTTCTTC.

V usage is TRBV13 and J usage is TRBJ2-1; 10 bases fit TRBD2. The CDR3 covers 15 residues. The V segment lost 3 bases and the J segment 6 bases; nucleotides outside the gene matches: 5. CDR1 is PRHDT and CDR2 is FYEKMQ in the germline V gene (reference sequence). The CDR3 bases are TGTGCCAGCAGCTTGGCCAGCGGGAGGGCCAATGAGCAGTTCTTC. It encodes CASSLASGRANEQFF. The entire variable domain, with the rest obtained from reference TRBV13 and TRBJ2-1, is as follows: AAGVIQSPRHLIKEKRETATLKCYPIPRHDTVYWYQQGPGQDPQFLISFYEKMQSDKGSIPDRFSAQQFSDYHSELNMSSLELGDSALYFCASSLASGRANEQFFGPGTRLTVL.

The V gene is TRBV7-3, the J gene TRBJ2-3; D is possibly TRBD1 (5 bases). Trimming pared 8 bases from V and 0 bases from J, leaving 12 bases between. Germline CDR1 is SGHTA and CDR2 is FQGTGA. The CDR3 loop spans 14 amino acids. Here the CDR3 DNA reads TGTGCCAGCTCGACAGCAGTCAGCACAGATACGCAGTATTTT. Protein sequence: CASSTAVSTDTQYF. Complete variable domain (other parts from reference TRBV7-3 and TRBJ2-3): GAGVSQTPSNKVTEKGKYVELRCDPISGHTALYWYRQSLGQGPEFLIYFQGTGAADDSGLPNDRFFAVRPEGSVSTLKIQRTERGDSAVYLCASSTAVSTDTQYFGPGTRLTVL.

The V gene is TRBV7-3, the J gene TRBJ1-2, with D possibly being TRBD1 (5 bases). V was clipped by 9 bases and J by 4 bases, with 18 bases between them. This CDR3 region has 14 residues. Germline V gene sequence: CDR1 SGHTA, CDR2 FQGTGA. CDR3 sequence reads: CARSGTKNGYGYTF. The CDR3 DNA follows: TGTGCCAGATCCGGGACTAAAAACGGCTATGGCTACACCTTC.

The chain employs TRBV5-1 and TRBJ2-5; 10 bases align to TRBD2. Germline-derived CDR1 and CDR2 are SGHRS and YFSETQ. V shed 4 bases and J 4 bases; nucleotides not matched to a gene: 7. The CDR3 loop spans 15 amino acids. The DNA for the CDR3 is TGCGCCAGCAGCCCAGGGACTAGCGCGGGAGAGACCCAGTACTTC. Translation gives CASSPGTSAGETQYF. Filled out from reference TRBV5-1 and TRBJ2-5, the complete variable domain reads KAGVTQTPRYLIKTRGQQVTLSCSPISGHRSVSWYQQTPGQGLQFLFEYFSETQRNKGNFPGRFSGRQFSNSRSEMNVSTLELGDSALYLCASSPGTSAGETQYFGPGTRLLVL.

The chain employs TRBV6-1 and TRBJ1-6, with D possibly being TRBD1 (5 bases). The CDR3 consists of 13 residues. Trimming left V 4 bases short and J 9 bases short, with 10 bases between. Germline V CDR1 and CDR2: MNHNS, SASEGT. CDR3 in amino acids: CASSVEGSSPLHF. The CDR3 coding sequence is TGTGCCAGCAGTGTAGAGGGGAGTTCACCCCTCCACTTT.

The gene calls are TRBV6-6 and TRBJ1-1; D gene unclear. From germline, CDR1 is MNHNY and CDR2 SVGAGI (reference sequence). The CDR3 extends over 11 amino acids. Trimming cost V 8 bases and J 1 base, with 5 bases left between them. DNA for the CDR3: TGTGCCAGCTCGTGGAACACTGAAGCTTTCTTT. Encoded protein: CASSWNTEAFF.

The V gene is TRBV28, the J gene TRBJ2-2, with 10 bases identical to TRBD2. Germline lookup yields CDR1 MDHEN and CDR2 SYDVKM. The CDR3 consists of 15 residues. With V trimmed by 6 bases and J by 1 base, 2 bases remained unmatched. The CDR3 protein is CASRRLAGNTGELFF. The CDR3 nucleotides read TGTGCCAGCAGAAGACTAGCGGGGAACACCGGGGAGCTGTTTTTT.

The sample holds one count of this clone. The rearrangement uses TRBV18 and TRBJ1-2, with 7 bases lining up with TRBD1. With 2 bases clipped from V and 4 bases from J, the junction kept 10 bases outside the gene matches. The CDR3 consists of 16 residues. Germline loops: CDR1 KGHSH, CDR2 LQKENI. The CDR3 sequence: CASSPMTGNIPYGYTF. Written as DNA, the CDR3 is TGTGCCAGCTCACCAATGACAGGGAACATCCCCTATGGCTACACCTTC.

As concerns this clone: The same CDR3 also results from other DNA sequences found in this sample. The CDR3 spells CASSLGGGSYEQYF. The CDR3 nucleotides read TGTGCCAGCAGTTTAGGGGGGGGCTCCTACGAGCAGTACTTC. J is TRBJ2-7 and V is TRBV28, with 7 bases that match TRBD2. The CDR3 contains 14 residues. The junction had 1 base not matched to a gene; V was cut back by 2 bases and J by 0 bases. Germline CDR1 and CDR2: MDHEN and SYDVKM.

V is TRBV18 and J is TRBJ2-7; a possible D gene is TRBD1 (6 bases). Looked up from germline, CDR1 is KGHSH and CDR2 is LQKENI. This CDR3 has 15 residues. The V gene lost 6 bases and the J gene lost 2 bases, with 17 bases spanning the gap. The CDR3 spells CASSRTGTLAYEQYF. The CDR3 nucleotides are TGTGCCAGCTCTCGCACCGGGACACTAGCCTACGAGCAGTACTTC.

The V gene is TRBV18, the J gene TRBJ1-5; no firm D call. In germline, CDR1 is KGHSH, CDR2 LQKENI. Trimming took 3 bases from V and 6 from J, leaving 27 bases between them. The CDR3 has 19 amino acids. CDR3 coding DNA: TGTGCCAGCTCACCCCGGAGGTTAGCACTTTCTTCACAAAGTCAGCCCCAGCATTTT. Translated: CASSPRRLALSSQSQPQHF. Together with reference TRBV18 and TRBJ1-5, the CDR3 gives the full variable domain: NAGVMQNPRHLVRRRGQEARLRCSPMKGHSHVYWYRQLPEEGLKFMVYLQKENIIDESGMPKERFSAEFPKEGPSILRIQQVVRGDSAAYFCASSPRRLALSSQSQPQHFGDGTRLSIL.

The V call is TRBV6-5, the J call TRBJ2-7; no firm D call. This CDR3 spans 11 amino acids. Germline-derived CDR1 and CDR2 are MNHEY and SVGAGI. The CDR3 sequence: CATSYSYEQYF. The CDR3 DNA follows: TGTGCGACGAGCTACTCCTACGAGCAGTACTTC.

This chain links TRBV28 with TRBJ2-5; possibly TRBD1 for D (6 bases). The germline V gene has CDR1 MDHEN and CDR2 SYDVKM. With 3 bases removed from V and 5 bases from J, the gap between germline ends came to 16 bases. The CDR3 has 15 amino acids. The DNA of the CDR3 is TGTGCCAGCAGTTTTGGGGGCCCAAGGCGGGAGACCCAGTACTTC. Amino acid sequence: CASSFGGPRRETQYF.

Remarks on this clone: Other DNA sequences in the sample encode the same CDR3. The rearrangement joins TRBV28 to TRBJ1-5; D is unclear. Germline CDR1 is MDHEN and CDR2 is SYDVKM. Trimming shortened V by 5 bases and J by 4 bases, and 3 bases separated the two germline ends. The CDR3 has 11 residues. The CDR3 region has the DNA TGTGCCAGCAGTGATAATCAGCCCCAGCATTTT. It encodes CASSDNQPQHF.

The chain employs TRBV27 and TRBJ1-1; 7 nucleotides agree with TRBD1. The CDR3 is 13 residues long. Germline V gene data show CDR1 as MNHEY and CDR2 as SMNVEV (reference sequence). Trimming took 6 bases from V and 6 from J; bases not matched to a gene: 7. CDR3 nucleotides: TGTGCCAGCAGACGTACAGGGGTGGCTGAAGCTTTCTTT. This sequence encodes CASRRTGVAEAFF.

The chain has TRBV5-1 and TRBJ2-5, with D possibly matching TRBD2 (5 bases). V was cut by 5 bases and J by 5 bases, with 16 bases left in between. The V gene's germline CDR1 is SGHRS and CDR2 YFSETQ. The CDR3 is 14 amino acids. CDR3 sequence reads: CASSPDGLGETQYF. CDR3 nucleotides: TGCGCCAGCAGTCCCGACGGACTCGGGGAGACCCAGTACTTC.

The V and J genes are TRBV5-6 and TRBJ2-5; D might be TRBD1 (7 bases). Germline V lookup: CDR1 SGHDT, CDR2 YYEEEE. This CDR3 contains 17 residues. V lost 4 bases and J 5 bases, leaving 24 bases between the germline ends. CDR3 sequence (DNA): TGTGCCAGCAGCGCCTCTATTTCAGGGGGGCCCTGGGAGACCCAGTACTTC. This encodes CASSASISGGPWETQYF.

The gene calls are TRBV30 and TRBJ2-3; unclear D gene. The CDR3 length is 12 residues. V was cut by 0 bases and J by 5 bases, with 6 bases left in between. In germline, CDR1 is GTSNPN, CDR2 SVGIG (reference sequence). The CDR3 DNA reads TGTGCCTGGAGTGTACATAGAGATACGCAGTATTTT. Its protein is CAWSVHRDTQYF. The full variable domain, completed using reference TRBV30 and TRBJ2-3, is SQTIHQWPATLVQPVGSPLSLECTVEGTSNPNLYWYRQAAGRGLQLLFYSVGIGQISSEVPQNLSASRPQDRQFILSSKKLLLSDSGFYLCAWSVHRDTQYFGPGTRLTVL.

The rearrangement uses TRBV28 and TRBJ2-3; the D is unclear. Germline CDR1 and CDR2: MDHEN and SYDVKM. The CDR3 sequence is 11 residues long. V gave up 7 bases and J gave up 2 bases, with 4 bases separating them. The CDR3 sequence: CASKLTDTQYF. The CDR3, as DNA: TGTGCCAGCAAACTCACAGATACGCAGTATTTT.

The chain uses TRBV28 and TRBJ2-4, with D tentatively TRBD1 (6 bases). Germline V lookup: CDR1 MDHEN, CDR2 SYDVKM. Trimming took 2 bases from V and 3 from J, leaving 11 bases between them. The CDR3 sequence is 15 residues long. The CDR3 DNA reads TGTGCCAGCAGTTTAATGGGGGCCGGCAAAAACATTCAGTACTTC. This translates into CASSLMGAGKNIQYF.

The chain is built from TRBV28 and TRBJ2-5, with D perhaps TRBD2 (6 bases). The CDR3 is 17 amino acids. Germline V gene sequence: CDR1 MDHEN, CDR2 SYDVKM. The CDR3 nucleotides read TGTGCTACCTTCGGGCGTGGTGGAGGGACTGGAGAAGAGACCCAGTACTTC. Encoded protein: CATFGRGGGTGEETQYF.

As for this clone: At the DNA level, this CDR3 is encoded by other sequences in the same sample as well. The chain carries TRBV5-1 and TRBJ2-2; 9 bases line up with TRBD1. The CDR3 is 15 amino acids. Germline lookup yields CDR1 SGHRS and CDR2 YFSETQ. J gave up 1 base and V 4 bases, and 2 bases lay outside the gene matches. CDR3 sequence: CASSQDRGNTGELFF. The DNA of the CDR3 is TGCGCCAGCAGCCAGGACAGGGGGAACACCGGGGAGCTGTTTTTT.

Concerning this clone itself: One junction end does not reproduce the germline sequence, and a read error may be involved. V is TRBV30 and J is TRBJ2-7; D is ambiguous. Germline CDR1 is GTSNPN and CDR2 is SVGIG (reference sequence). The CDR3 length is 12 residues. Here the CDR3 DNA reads TGTGCCTGGAGTGGGGCGCGCCGGGCCCTGGACTTC. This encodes CAWSGARRALDF. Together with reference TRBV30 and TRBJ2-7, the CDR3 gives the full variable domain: SQTIHQWPATLVQPVGSPLSLECTVEGTSNPNLYWYRQAAGRGLQLLFYSVGIGQISSEVPQNLSASRPQDRQFILSSKKLLLSDSGFYLCAWSGARRALDFGPGTRLTVT.

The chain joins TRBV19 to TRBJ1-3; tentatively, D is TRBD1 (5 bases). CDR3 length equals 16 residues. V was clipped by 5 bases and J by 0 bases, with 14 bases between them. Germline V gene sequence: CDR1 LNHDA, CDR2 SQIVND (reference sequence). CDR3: CASSLQGPFSGNTIYF. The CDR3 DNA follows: TGTGCCAGTAGTCTCCAGGGACCGTTCTCTGGAAACACCATATATTTT.

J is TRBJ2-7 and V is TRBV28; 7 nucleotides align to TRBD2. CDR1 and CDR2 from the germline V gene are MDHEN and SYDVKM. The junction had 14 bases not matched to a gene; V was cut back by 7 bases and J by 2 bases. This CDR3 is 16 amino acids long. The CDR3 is CASTLPGGRGPYEQYF. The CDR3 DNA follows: TGTGCCAGCACCCTTCCTGGGGGGAGGGGCCCCTACGAGCAGTACTTC.

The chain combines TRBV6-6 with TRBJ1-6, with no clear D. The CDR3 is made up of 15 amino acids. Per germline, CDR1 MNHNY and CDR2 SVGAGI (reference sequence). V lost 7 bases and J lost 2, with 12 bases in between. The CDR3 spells CASTQDLTYNSPLHF. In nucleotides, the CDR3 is TGTGCCAGCACCCAGGACCTTACCTATAATTCACCCCTCCACTTT.

CDR3 DNA sequence: TGTGCCAGCAGCTCAACAGGGACATTAAGATACAATGAGCAGTTCTTC. Translating it yields CASSSTGTLRYNEQFF. This sequence joins TRBV9 and TRBJ2-1, with a weak D call TRBD1 (6 bases). V lost 4 bases and J lost 4, with 18 bases in between. The germline V gene has CDR1 SGDLS and CDR2 YYNGEE. The CDR3 extends over 16 amino acids.

The CDR3 nucleotides read TGTGCCAGCAGCTCCCAATGGGACAGCTCCTGGGGCTACACCTTC. It translates to CASSSQWDSSWGYTF. The chain combines TRBV9 with TRBJ1-2; 7 bases are a match to TRBD1. Germline trimming cut 4 bases from V and 8 bases from J; bases unmatched to any gene: 14. This CDR3 is 15 amino acids long. Germline V gives CDR1 SGDLS, CDR2 YYNGEE. The variable domain in full, with the rest retrieved from reference TRBV9 and TRBJ1-2, is DSGVTQTPKHLITATGQRVTLRCSPRSGDLSVYWYQQSLDQGLQFLIQYYNGEERAKGNILERFSAQQFPDLHSELNLSSLELGDSALYFCASSSQWDSSWGYTFGSGTRLTVV.

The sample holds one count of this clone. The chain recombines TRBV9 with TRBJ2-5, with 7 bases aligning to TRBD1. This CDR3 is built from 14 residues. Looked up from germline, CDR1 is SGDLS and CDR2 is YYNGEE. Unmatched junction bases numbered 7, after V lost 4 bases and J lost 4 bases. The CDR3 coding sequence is TGTGCCAGCAGCAAAAGCAGGGGGTCAGAGACCCAGTACTTC. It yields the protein CASSKSRGSETQYF.

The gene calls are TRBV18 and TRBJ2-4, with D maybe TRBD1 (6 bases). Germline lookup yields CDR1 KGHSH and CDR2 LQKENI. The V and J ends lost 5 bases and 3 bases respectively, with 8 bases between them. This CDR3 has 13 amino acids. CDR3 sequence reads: CASSADSKNIQYF. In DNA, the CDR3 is TGTGCCAGCTCAGCGGACAGCAAAAACATTCAGTACTTC.